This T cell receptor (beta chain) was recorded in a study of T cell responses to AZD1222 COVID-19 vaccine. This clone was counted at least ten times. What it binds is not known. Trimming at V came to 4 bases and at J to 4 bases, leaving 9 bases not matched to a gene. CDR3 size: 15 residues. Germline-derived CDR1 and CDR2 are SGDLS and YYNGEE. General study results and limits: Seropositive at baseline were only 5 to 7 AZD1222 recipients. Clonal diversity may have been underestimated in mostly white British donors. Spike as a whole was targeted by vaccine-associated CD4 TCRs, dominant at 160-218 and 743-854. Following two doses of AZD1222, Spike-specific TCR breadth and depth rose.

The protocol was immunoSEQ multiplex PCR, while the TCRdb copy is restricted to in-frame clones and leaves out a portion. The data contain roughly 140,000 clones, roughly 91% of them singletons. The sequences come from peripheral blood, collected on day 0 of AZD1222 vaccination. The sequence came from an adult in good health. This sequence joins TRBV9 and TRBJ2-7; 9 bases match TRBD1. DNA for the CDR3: TGTGCCAGCAGCCCGGGACAGGGCCGTAGGTACGAGCAGTACTTC. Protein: CASSPGQGRRYEQYF.